This entry lists 32 T cell receptor beta chains sequenced from one sample in a study of beta chain features in type 1 diabetes. Study outcomes and limitations: Across all four CD4+ subsets, people with type 1 diabetes showed modestly shorter TCRB CDR3s.

cDNA synthesis used the whole RNA isolate, giving expressed TCRB sequences. Profiled with immunoSEQ multiplex PCR; TCRdb holds only in-frame clones, not every one. Of some 270,000 clones listed, roughly a tenth were seen once; the top ten hold 0.017%. For these receptors, no antigen is known. Source material: naive CD4+ T cells from blood. The source is a man aged 25-40 years with type 1 diabetes.

This chain connects TRBV5-1 to TRBJ2-5; TRBD2 aligns across 13 bases. Losses at the gene ends were 1 base for V and 2 bases for J; bases not matched to a gene: 8. The CDR3 consists of 18 residues. Germline CDR1 and CDR2: SGHRS and YFSETQ. DNA for the CDR3: TGCGCCAGCAGCTTGATCCCTGGACTAGCGGGAGATCAAGAGACCCAGTACTTC. As protein: CASSLIPGLAGDQETQYF.

This clone was observed a handful of times. The chain is built from TRBV2 and TRBJ2-3; 11 bases line up with TRBD2. V shed 4 bases, J shed 7 bases, and the junction held 7 bases outside the gene matches. Looked up from germline, CDR1 is SNHLY and CDR2 is FYNNEI. CDR3 size: 15 residues. The CDR3 reads CASSGVSGGANTQYF. The CDR3 region has the DNA TGTGCCAGCAGTGGGGTTAGCGGGGGGGCAAATACGCAGTATTTT.

The CDR3 reads CASRPGTDEFYEQYF. CDR3 sequence (DNA): TGTGCCAGCAGACCAGGGACAGATGAATTTTACGAGCAGTACTTC. This chain uses TRBV6-5 with TRBJ2-7; 7 bases are shared with TRBD1. The CDR3 is 15 residues long. Trimming removed 6 bases from V and 4 bases from J; junction bases left unmatched: 12. Germline CDR1 is MNHEY and CDR2 is SVGAGI.

The chain is built from TRBV7-7 and TRBJ1-5, with D uncertain. CDR1 and CDR2 from the germline V gene are SSHAT and FNYEAQ (reference sequence). The CDR3 is made up of 15 amino acids. The CDR3 DNA reads TGTGCTAGCCATGGAGGCGTAGTTGACTATCAGCCCCAGCATTTT. It specifies CASHGGVVDYQPQHF.

This clone was seen a few times. The V and J genes are TRBV28 and TRBJ2-3; D is possibly TRBD2 (6 bases). Germline assignment: CDR1 MDHEN and CDR2 SYDVKM. V was clipped by 8 bases and J by 0 bases, with 15 bases between them. The length of the CDR3 is 15 residues. The CDR3 nucleotides are TGTGCCAGCCGAGGGACTTCAGCCAGCACAGATACGCAGTATTTT. It codes for CASRGTSASTDTQYF.

Notes on this clone: Other DNA sequences in the sample encode the same CDR3. The chain employs TRBV9 and TRBJ2-7, with D possibly matching TRBD1 (5 bases). This CDR3 is 14 amino acids long. V was pared by 0 bases and J by 2 bases, with 9 bases between. The germline V gene has CDR1 SGDLS and CDR2 YYNGEE. CDR3 DNA: TGTGCCAGCAGCGTAGAGGCAGGGACCTACGAGCAGTACTTC. The encoded protein is CASSVEAGTYEQYF.

In its sample, this clone was seen a few times. The genes are TRBV4-3 and TRBJ2-1; 7 positions agree with TRBD2. The CDR3 length is 17 residues. Germline assignment: CDR1 LGHNA and CDR2 YSLEER. V dropped 2 bases and J dropped 4; count of bases not matched to a gene: 11. This CDR3 is CASSQRTTSPQYNEQFF. Written as DNA, the CDR3 is TGCGCCAGCAGCCAACGAACGACTAGCCCACAATACAATGAGCAGTTCTTC.

This clone came up a few times. J is TRBJ1-2 and V is TRBV5-1, with D possibly being TRBD1 (6 bases). The germline gives CDR1 SGHRS, CDR2 YFSETQ. The V end was cut by 4 bases, the J end by 2 bases, with 12 bases between. The CDR3 sequence is 14 residues long. CDR3 residues: CASSQGTANYGYTF. CDR3 DNA sequence: TGCGCCAGCAGCCAGGGGACGGCCAACTATGGCTACACCTTC. The full variable domain, completed using reference TRBV5-1 and TRBJ1-2, is KAGVTQTPRYLIKTRGQQVTLSCSPISGHRSVSWYQQTPGQGLQFLFEYFSETQRNKGNFPGRFSGRQFSNSRSEMNVSTLELGDSALYLCASSQGTANYGYTFGSGTRLTVV.

This clone occurred a few times. The rearrangement links TRBV19 to TRBJ1-5; D is unclear. The V end was cut by 1 base, the J end by 4 bases, with 8 bases between. The CDR3 is 14 amino acids. The germline V gene encodes CDR1 LNHDA and CDR2 SQIVND (reference sequence). CDR3 bases: TGTGCCAGTAGTATAGTACGAGCTAATCAGCCCCAGCATTTT. It translates to CASSIVRANQPQHF.

This clone has more than one count but fewer than ten. The chain is built from TRBV28 and TRBJ2-1; no clear D gene. Germline CDR1 reads MDHEN; CDR2 reads SYDVKM. The CDR3 has 16 residues. The V end was cut by 6 bases, the J end by 0 bases, with 15 bases between. CDR3 nucleotides: TGTGCCAGCAGCTCCCGGGTGACGAGCTCCTACAATGAGCAGTTCTTC. It codes for CASSSRVTSSYNEQFF.

The chain joins TRBV6-5 to TRBJ2-2; D is possibly TRBD2 (6 bases). In germline, CDR1 is MNHEY, CDR2 SVGAGI. The CDR3 runs to 12 residues. Trimming took 11 bases from V and 5 from J, leaving 12 bases between them. The CDR3 nucleotides are TGTGCCCACGGGGGAAGAACCGGGGAGCTGTTTTTT. Translating gives CAHGGRTGELFF.

This clone has a handful of counts. The chain is built from TRBV5-1 and TRBJ2-3; D remains unclear. Trimming removed 6 bases from V and 2 bases from J, with 16 bases in between. The germline gives CDR1 SGHRS, CDR2 YFSETQ. The CDR3 covers 15 residues. Written as DNA, the CDR3 is TGCGCCAGCAAACTCGGTCGTAGACACACAGATACGCAGTATTTT. As protein: CASKLGRRHTDTQYF.

This clone was seen a handful of times. The chain links TRBV9 to TRBJ2-3, with 7 bases fitting TRBD1. This CDR3 region has 16 residues. Germline V lookup: CDR1 SGDLS, CDR2 YYNGEE. The ends lost 4 bases at V and 0 bases at J; junction bases unmatched: 8. The CDR3 here is CASSIWTGLSTDTQYF. The CDR3 nucleotides are TGTGCCAGCAGCATCTGGACAGGCCTCAGCACAGATACGCAGTATTTT. Drawing the rest from reference TRBV9 and TRBJ2-3, the complete variable domain is DSGVTQTPKHLITATGQRVTLRCSPRSGDLSVYWYQQSLDQGLQFLIQYYNGEERAKGNILERFSAQQFPDLHSELNLSSLELGDSALYFCASSIWTGLSTDTQYFGPGTRLTVL.

This clone was counted between two and nine times. This rearrangement joins TRBV5-1 to TRBJ2-6; 8 bases map to TRBD1. The germline gives CDR1 SGHRS, CDR2 YFSETQ. The V segment lost 4 bases and the J segment 4 bases; nucleotides outside the gene matches: 7. This CDR3 is 16 amino acids long. CDR3 loop: CASSGQGSLGANVLTF. CDR3 bases: TGCGCCAGCAGCGGACAGGGTTCTCTCGGGGCCAACGTCCTGACTTTC.

This clone occurred a few times. The chain recombines TRBV18 with TRBJ2-2; tentative D call: TRBD1 (5 bases). Germline V lookup: CDR1 KGHSH, CDR2 LQKENI. V lost 5 bases and J lost 4, with 8 bases in between. This CDR3 contains 13 residues. The CDR3 loop is CASSFRVTGELFF. The DNA of the CDR3 is TGTGCCAGCTCATTCAGGGTCACCGGGGAGCTGTTTTTT.

The chain employs TRBV7-8 and TRBJ1-5; 8 bases are shared with TRBD1. V lost 3 bases to trimming and J lost 3 bases; unmatched junction nucleotides: 1. This CDR3 comprises 14 residues. Germline V gene lookup returns CDR1 SGHVS and CDR2 FQNEAQ. CDR3 bases: TGTGCCAGCAGCTTGGGACAGGTCAATCAGCCCCAGCATTTT. This translates into CASSLGQVNQPQHF. The full variable domain, completed using reference TRBV7-8 and TRBJ1-5, is GAGVSQSPRYKVAKRGQDVALRCDPISGHVSLFWYQQALGQGPEFLTYFQNEAQLDKSGLPSDRFFAERPEGSVSTLKIQRTQQEDSAVYLCASSLGQVNQPQHFGDGTRLSIL.

The chain carries TRBV30 and TRBJ2-7; 9 bases agree with TRBD1. The CDR3 length is 15 residues. The junction had 9 bases not matched to a gene; V was cut back by 3 bases and J by 3 bases. Germline CDR1 is GTSNPN and CDR2 is SVGIG (reference sequence). The CDR3 spells CAWRGPGTGFYEQYF. The CDR3 coding sequence is TGTGCCTGGAGAGGACCCGGGACAGGGTTCTACGAGCAGTACTTC. The variable domain in full, completed from reference TRBV30 and TRBJ2-7, reads SQTIHQWPATLVQPVGSPLSLECTVEGTSNPNLYWYRQAAGRGLQLLFYSVGIGQISSEVPQNLSASRPQDRQFILSSKKLLLSDSGFYLCAWRGPGTGFYEQYFGPGTRLTVT.

This clone was seen only a few times. This sample includes further DNA sequences coding for the same CDR3. The chain has TRBV6-6 and TRBJ2-7, with TRBD1 as a possible D gene (5 bases). V shed 2 bases and J shed 3 bases, with 5 bases lying between them. The CDR3 length is 12 residues. CDR1 is MNHNY, CDR2 SVGAGI, per germline (reference sequence). As DNA, the CDR3 is TGTGCCAGCAGTTACAGGGGCTACGAGCAGTACTTC. It specifies CASSYRGYEQYF.

This clone was seen a handful of times. The rearrangement uses TRBV10-3 and TRBJ2-5; 8 bases fit TRBD1. The CDR3 loop spans 15 amino acids. Unmatched junction bases numbered 4, after V lost 2 bases and J lost 2 bases. Germline CDR1 reads ENHRY; CDR2 reads SYGVKD. The CDR3 DNA is TGTGCCATCAGTGAGCTAGGACAGGGACAAGAGACCCAGTACTTC. Translating gives CAISELGQGQETQYF.

This clone appeared a few times. The chain links TRBV14 to TRBJ2-1; D might be TRBD2 (6 bases). This CDR3 has 14 amino acids. Germline lookup yields CDR1 SGHDN and CDR2 FVKESK. The germline V and J ends were trimmed by 8 bases and 0 bases, with 11 bases remaining between them. The CDR3 nucleotides are TGTGCCAGCCGGGACTCCTACTCCTACAATGAGCAGTTCTTC. Translation: CASRDSYSYNEQFF.

The rearrangement uses TRBV18 and TRBJ1-5, with 9 bases identical to TRBD1. Germline CDR1 KGHSH, CDR2 LQKENI. V dropped 1 base and J dropped 5; count of bases not matched to a gene: 6. The CDR3 has 16 residues. The CDR3 DNA reads as TGTGCCAGCTCACCACTGGGGACAGGGTCCCATCAGCCCCAGCATTTT. It encodes CASSPLGTGSHQPQHF.

The V gene is TRBV5-1, the J gene TRBJ2-1; maybe TRBD1 (6 bases). This CDR3 is built from 13 residues. V gave up 6 bases and J gave up 12 bases, with 19 bases separating them. Germline V gene data show CDR1 as SGHRS and CDR2 as YFSETQ. This chain's CDR3 is CASTWTAGDAQFF. CDR3 nucleotides: TGCGCCAGCACCTGGACAGCTGGGGATGCGCAGTTCTTC.

This clone was seen more than once but under ten times. For the CDR3, the DNA is TGTGCCAGCAGTTCCGGGACAGACGAGCAGTACTTC. As protein: CASSSGTDEQYF. V is TRBV28 and J is TRBJ2-7; 7 bases fit TRBD1. The V segment lost 4 bases and the J segment 5 bases; nucleotides outside the gene matches: 2. The germline V gene has CDR1 MDHEN and CDR2 SYDVKM. The CDR3 is 12 amino acids.

Note on this clone: Likely a read error: the CDR3 ends without its conserved phenylalanine or tryptophan. Because the CDR3's place on the DNA is in doubt, the DNA is left out and the CDR3 is given as listed by TCRdb. V and J are TRBV6-1 and TRBJ1-1; TRBD1, the D gene given by the table, was not confirmed from the DNA. The CDR3 spans 14 amino acids, including both terminal residues. In germline, CDR1 is MNHNS, CDR2 SASEGT. The CDR3 region is CASSEAPGTGRQPS.

This clone appeared a few times. This rearrangement joins TRBV7-2 to TRBJ1-5, with D possibly matching TRBD1 (5 bases). CDR1 is SGHTA and CDR2 is FQGNSA in the germline V gene. The CDR3 loop spans 13 amino acids. With 1 base removed from V and 9 bases from J, the gap between germline ends came to 10 bases. Here the CDR3 reads CASSLEGLGPQHF. DNA for the CDR3: TGTGCCAGCAGCTTAGAGGGGTTGGGGCCCCAGCATTTT.

This clone was detected only a few times. The V and J genes are TRBV6-6 and TRBJ1-1, with unresolved D. The CDR3 sequence is 16 residues long. The V and J ends lost 2 bases and 0 bases respectively, with 13 bases between them. The germline V gene has CDR1 MNHNY and CDR2 SVGAGI (reference sequence). The CDR3 sequence: CASSYPSAEMNTEAFF. CDR3 nucleotide sequence: TGTGCCAGCAGTTACCCGAGTGCGGAAATGAACACTGAAGCTTTCTTT.

The table lists this clone with a few counts. This chain connects TRBV30 to TRBJ1-6; D remains ambiguous. CDR1 is GTSNPN and CDR2 is SVGIG in the germline V gene (reference sequence). The CDR3 length is 17 residues. Trimming stripped 0 bases from V and 0 bases from J, with 12 bases between. The CDR3 spells CAWSVLGSSSYNSPLHF. The CDR3 nucleotides are TGTGCCTGGAGTGTACTAGGCAGTAGCTCCTATAATTCACCCCTCCACTTT.

J is TRBJ1-2 and V is TRBV6-5; D gene ambiguous. Germline CDR1 MNHEY, CDR2 SVGAGI. The CDR3 is made up of 15 amino acids. V lost 2 bases and J lost 4, with 14 bases in between. The CDR3 loop reads CASSYTERAGYGYTF. The CDR3 nucleotides read TGTGCCAGCAGTTACACCGAGAGGGCAGGCTATGGCTACACCTTC.

This clone occurred a few times. The V gene is TRBV7-2, the J gene TRBJ1-1, with 9 bases identical to TRBD1. The V and J ends lost 5 bases and 7 bases, in that order; junction bases with no gene match: 5. The CDR3 consists of 13 residues. Germline lookup yields CDR1 SGHTA and CDR2 FQGNSA. CDR3: CASSPGTGIEAFF. DNA for the CDR3: TGTGCCAGCAGCCCGGGGACAGGGATTGAAGCTTTCTTT.

The V and J genes are TRBV6-6 and TRBJ2-1, with a weak D call TRBD1 (6 bases). CDR1 is MNHNY and CDR2 is SVGAGI in the germline V gene (reference sequence). Trimming shortened V by 7 bases and J by 9 bases, and 16 bases separated the two germline ends. The CDR3 is made up of 13 amino acids. The CDR3 reads CASTNRDLVEQFF. DNA of the CDR3: TGTGCCAGCACCAACAGGGACCTAGTTGAGCAGTTCTTC.

J is TRBJ2-6 and V is TRBV10-3; D is perhaps TRBD2 (5 bases). Germline CDR1 and CDR2: ENHRY and SYGVKD. This CDR3 contains 14 residues. Trimming removed 11 bases at V and 3 bases at J, with 14 bases between. The CDR3 loop reads CAAGEGRGANVLTF. The CDR3 nucleotides are TGTGCCGCCGGCGAGGGTCGTGGGGCCAACGTCCTGACTTTC.

This clone was seen only a few times. The rearrangement links TRBV19 to TRBJ1-2; D is undetermined. This CDR3 spans 11 amino acids. Germline CDR1 is LNHDA and CDR2 is SQIVND (reference sequence). Deletions cut 7 bases from V and 8 bases from J, with 11 bases between. The CDR3: CASTGGDGYTF. CDR3 DNA: TGTGCCAGTACCGGAGGAGACGGCTACACCTTC.